The following is a T cell receptor (beta chain) sequence with its context. Its antigen remains unknown. This sample stems from a study of CD8 T cells in ankylosing spondylitis. Whole-study findings and limits: About 8 highly homologous variants formed a TCR beta motif that appeared characteristic of ankylosing spondylitis blood.

MiXCR, applied by TCRdb to the 5' RACE reads, yields one record per CDR3 protein. The table shows 450,000 or so distinct CDR3 sequences, with roughly 25% occurring only once. The V gene lost 8 bases and the J gene lost 9 bases, with 14 bases spanning the gap. This CDR3 spans 11 amino acids. The germline gives CDR1 SGHRS, CDR2 YFSETQ. This receptor was taken from a male donor with ankylosing spondylitis. J is TRBJ1-1 and V is TRBV5-1, with D unclear. Sample: blood, either unsorted or a sorted T cell fraction (not recorded which). CDR3 DNA sequence: TGCGCCAGTTTAACGGGAGGAAAAGCTTTCTTT. Translating gives CASLTGGKAFF.